Shown below are 20 T cell receptor beta chains from a single sample sequenced in a study of PD-1 blockade in mismatch repair-deficient tumors. Produced via immunoSEQ multiplex PCR; TCRdb's table is partial and in-frame only. The table shows about 110,000 clones, with around 80% occurring only once. The sample consisted of peripheral blood, taken roughly 60 weeks after starting pembrolizumab. All receptors come from an adult with mismatch repair-deficient cancer.

V gene TRBV5-4 combines with J gene TRBJ1-1; D is unresolved. The CDR3 runs to 15 residues. V lost 6 bases, J lost 1 base, and 16 bases lay in between. Germline V lookup: CDR1 SGHNT, CDR2 YYREEE (reference sequence). The CDR3 sequence: CASKSGRSSNTEAFF. For the CDR3, the DNA is TGTGCCAGCAAATCGGGGAGGAGTTCGAACACTGAAGCTTTCTTT.

The chain recombines TRBV14 with TRBJ2-2, with 7 bases fitting TRBD2. This CDR3 spans 16 amino acids. V lost 1 base and J lost 4; bases outside the gene matches: 6. The germline V gene has CDR1 SGHDN and CDR2 FVKESK. The CDR3 coding sequence is TGTGCCAGCAGCCAAGCAGGGACTACCCGCACCGGGGAGCTGTTTTTT. Its translation: CASSQAGTTRTGELFF.

Here the CDR3 DNA reads TGCGCCAGCAGCTTGGCCTACAGGGAATTTCGTGAGACCCAGTACTTC. This translates into CASSLAYREFRETQYF. The chain uses TRBV5-1 and TRBJ2-5; maybe TRBD1 (6 bases). Trimming stripped 0 bases from V and 5 bases from J, with 17 bases between. The CDR3 is 16 residues long. Germline V CDR1 and CDR2: SGHRS, YFSETQ. Supplemented by reference TRBV5-1 and TRBJ2-5, the full variable domain reads KAGVTQTPRYLIKTRGQQVTLSCSPISGHRSVSWYQQTPGQGLQFLFEYFSETQRNKGNFPGRFSGRQFSNSRSEMNVSTLELGDSALYLCASSLAYREFRETQYFGPGTRLLVL.

In its sample, this clone was seen a few times. This chain links TRBV7-6 with TRBJ2-5; D gene uncertain. Trimming removed 7 bases from V and 4 bases from J, with 7 bases in between. Per the germline V gene, CDR1 is SGHVS and CDR2 is FNYEAQ. CDR3 length: 11 residues. CDR3 in amino acids: CASITRETQYF. The CDR3 DNA follows: TGTGCCAGCATCACCCGAGAGACCCAGTACTTC.

The gene calls are TRBV19 and TRBJ2-3; D is undetermined. V lost 7 bases to trimming and J lost 8 bases, with 16 bases between them. Germline V CDR1 and CDR2: LNHDA, SQIVND (reference sequence). CDR3 length: 13 amino acids. CDR3 sequence (DNA): TGTGCCAGTACCGACCCCAACCTCGGTACGCAGTATTTT. This codes for CASTDPNLGTQYF. The variable domain in full, with the rest retrieved from reference TRBV19 and TRBJ2-3, is DGGITQSPKYLFRKEGQNVTLSCEQNLNHDAMYWYRQDPGQGLRLIYYSQIVNDFQKGDIAEGYSVSREKKESFPLTVTSAQKNPTAFYLCASTDPNLGTQYFGPGTRLTVL.

This clone was found once. The chain recombines TRBV7-9 with TRBJ1-1; D gene unclear. The CDR3 is made up of 15 amino acids. Looked up from germline, CDR1 is SEHNR and CDR2 is FQNEAQ (reference sequence). V lost 0 bases to trimming and J lost 1 base, with 9 bases between them. For the CDR3, the DNA is TGTGCCAGCAGCTTAGCGTACCCGAAGAACACTGAAGCTTTCTTT. It specifies CASSLAYPKNTEAFF.

This rearrangement joins TRBV7-6 to TRBJ2-3, with D uncertain. Germline V gives CDR1 SGHVS, CDR2 FNYEAQ. V gave up 0 bases and J gave up 9 bases, with 16 bases separating them. The CDR3 totals 15 residues. CDR3 sequence reads: CASSLALMNPSTQYF. The CDR3 DNA follows: TGTGCCAGCAGCTTAGCTCTTATGAACCCAAGCACGCAGTATTTT.

The chain couples TRBV7-2 to TRBJ2-7; D remains ambiguous. The length of the CDR3 is 15 residues. V was cut by 3 bases and J by 2 bases, with 14 bases left in between. Germline values: CDR1 SGHTA, CDR2 FQGNSA. This CDR3 is CASSFGLLGTYEQYF. The CDR3 coding sequence is TGTGCCAGCAGCTTCGGGCTTTTAGGTACCTACGAGCAGTACTTC.

J is TRBJ2-1 and V is TRBV5-4; unclear D gene. Trimming pared 0 bases from V and 4 bases from J, leaving 11 bases between. The CDR3 sequence is 15 residues long. Germline CDR1 reads SGHNT; CDR2 reads YYREEE (reference sequence). CDR3 sequence reads: CASSLDNLGYNEQFF. DNA for the CDR3: TGTGCCAGCAGCTTGGACAACTTGGGATACAATGAGCAGTTCTTC.

V usage is TRBV2 and J usage is TRBJ2-7, with 7 nucleotides matching TRBD1. CDR1 SNHLY and CDR2 FYNNEI come from the germline V gene. V shed 7 bases, J shed 3 bases, and the junction held 9 bases outside the gene matches. CDR3 length: 14 amino acids. The chain's CDR3 is CASTEEAGGYEQYF. DNA for the CDR3: TGTGCCAGCACCGAAGAGGCAGGGGGCTACGAGCAGTACTTC. The variable domain in full, with the rest retrieved from reference TRBV2 and TRBJ2-7, is EPEVTQTPSHQVTQMGQEVILRCVPISNHLYFYWYRQILGQKVEFLVSFYNNEISEKSEIFDDQFSVERPDGSNFTLKIRSTKLEDSAMYFCASTEEAGGYEQYFGPGTRLTVT.

CDR3 residues: CASTTGRGFTEAFF. The CDR3 DNA follows: TGTGCCAGCACCACAGGGCGGGGGTTCACTGAAGCTTTCTTT. This rearrangement joins TRBV21-1 to TRBJ1-1. TRBV21-1 constitutes a pseudogene. This CDR3 contains 14 residues.

The J gene is TRBJ1-2, the V gene TRBV27, with D perhaps matching TRBD1 (6 bases). CDR3 length: 15 residues. The V end lost 5 bases, the J end lost 0 bases, and 13 bases lay between the germline ends. Germline V gene data show CDR1 as MNHEY and CDR2 as SMNVEV (reference sequence). The CDR3 reads CASSPRTEANYGYTF. The CDR3 nucleotides are TGTGCCAGCAGTCCTCGGACAGAAGCTAACTATGGCTACACCTTC.

In this sample, this clone turned up once. The chain combines TRBV12-5 with TRBJ2-5; 8 positions match TRBD1. Trimming removed 5 bases from V and 4 bases from J; junction bases left unmatched: 9. CDR1 and CDR2 (germline): LGHNT, FRNRAP. The CDR3 is made up of 15 amino acids. The CDR3 region is CASGTGTGPPETQYF. The CDR3 bases are TGTGCTAGTGGTACCGGGACAGGCCCTCCAGAGACCCAGTACTTC.

V and J are TRBV9 and TRBJ2-3; D may be TRBD2 (6 bases). Germline values: CDR1 SGDLS, CDR2 YYNGEE. V lost 4 bases to trimming and J lost 1 base, with 13 bases between them. The CDR3 consists of 15 residues. The CDR3 DNA reads as TGTGCCAGCAGCAATTGGGACTCAGGCACAGATACGCAGTATTTT. Translation: CASSNWDSGTDTQYF.

The chain carries TRBV7-9 and TRBJ1-1; D is undetermined. Trimming left V 6 bases short and J 3 bases short, with 11 bases between. CDR1 is SEHNR and CDR2 is FQNEAQ in the germline V gene (reference sequence). This CDR3 region has 13 residues. CDR3 DNA sequence: TGTGCCAGCAGGATCGACACCTACACTGAAGCTTTCTTT. It codes for CASRIDTYTEAFF. The variable domain in full, with the rest retrieved from reference TRBV7-9 and TRBJ1-1, is DTGVSQNPRHKITKRGQNVTFRCDPISEHNRLYWYRQTLGQGPEFLTYFQNEAQLEKSRLLSDRFSAERPKGSFSTLEIQRTEQGDSAMYLCASRIDTYTEAFFGQGTRLTVV.

The rearrangement uses TRBV11-2 and TRBJ1-4; no firm D call. CDR1 is SGHAT, CDR2 FQNNGV, per germline. Trimming shortened V by 7 bases and J by 8 bases, and 17 bases separated the two germline ends. This CDR3 comprises 14 residues. DNA of the CDR3: TGTGCCAGCAAAATACCGGGGTCTGGCGAAAAACTGTTTTTT. Encoded protein: CASKIPGSGEKLFF.

The chain has TRBV28 and TRBJ1-5, with 12 bases identical to TRBD1. The CDR3 sequence is 17 residues long. With 5 bases clipped from V and 7 bases from J, the junction kept 12 bases outside the gene matches. Germline-derived CDR1 and CDR2 are MDHEN and SYDVKM. Here the CDR3 DNA reads TGTGCCAGCAGTCCACCCTCCGGGACAGGGGGCTACCAGCCCCAGCATTTT. It encodes CASSPPSGTGGYQPQHF.

The rearrangement links TRBV5-5 to TRBJ1-1, with 12 nucleotides matching TRBD1. Losses at the gene ends were 4 bases for V and 3 bases for J; bases not matched to a gene: 7. The CDR3 has 16 residues. Germline loops: CDR1 SGHKS, CDR2 YYEKEE (reference sequence). The CDR3 protein is CASSAGTGGSHTEAFF. For the CDR3, the DNA is TGTGCCAGCAGCGCAGGGACAGGGGGCTCTCACACTGAAGCTTTCTTT.

This chain connects TRBV13 to TRBJ2-1, with D possibly being TRBD2 (5 bases). This CDR3 region has 13 residues. Germline CDR1 reads PRHDT; CDR2 reads FYEKMQ (reference sequence). V lost 2 bases, J lost 4 bases, and 6 bases lay in between. This CDR3 reads CASSLTSYNEQFF. CDR3 in DNA: TGTGCCAGCAGCTTAACTAGTTACAATGAGCAGTTCTTC.

The chain recombines TRBV4-3 with TRBJ2-1; D is unclear. CDR3 length: 15 residues. V gave up 0 bases and J gave up 9 bases, with 15 bases separating them. Germline V gene sequence: CDR1 LGHNA, CDR2 YSLEER. CDR3 region: CASSQDHQPLGEQFF. In DNA, the CDR3 is TGCGCCAGCAGCCAAGATCACCAGCCTTTGGGTGAGCAGTTCTTC.